Shown below are 24 T cell receptor beta chains from a single sample sequenced in a study of T-cell memory formation after mild COVID-19. TCRdb reanalysed the 5' RACE reads using MiXCR and keeps one entry per CDR3 protein. The table lists approximately 500,000 distinct CDR3 sequences, around a quarter of them singletons. The sequenced sample consisted of PBMCs or a T cell subset sorted from them (not recorded which). These receptors all come from an adult woman who had mild COVID-19 (a few samples of this study predate the infection). Cell type and time point are not known.

The V and J genes are TRBV10-3 and TRBJ1-2, with D possibly TRBD1 on 6 matching bases. CDR3 length: 14 amino acids. CDR1 is ENHRY and CDR2 is SYGVKD in the germline V gene. With 2 bases removed from V and 2 bases from J, the gap between germline ends came to 9 bases. CDR3 region: CAISERGANYGYTF. As DNA, the CDR3 is TGTGCCATCAGTGAGCGGGGGGCCAACTATGGCTACACCTTC.

The V gene is TRBV7-9, the J gene TRBJ2-1; 8 bases map to TRBD2. Per the germline V gene, CDR1 is SEHNR and CDR2 is FQNEAQ (reference sequence). Trimming cost V 4 bases and J 7 bases; bases outside gene matches: 12. This CDR3 is built from 16 residues. The CDR3 spells CASSSRGGLVGNEQFF. CDR3 DNA: TGTGCCAGCAGCTCGAGAGGGGGACTAGTGGGGAATGAGCAGTTCTTC.

This chain uses TRBV7-2 with TRBJ2-1; 11 bases match TRBD2. Germline assignment: CDR1 SGHTA and CDR2 FQGNSA. Trimming removed 7 bases from V and 2 bases from J; junction bases left unmatched: 4. The CDR3 is made up of 15 amino acids. The CDR3 here is CASNQLAGAYNEQFF. DNA for the CDR3: TGTGCCAGCAACCAACTAGCGGGGGCCTACAATGAGCAGTTCTTC. Looking up the rest from reference TRBV7-2 and TRBJ2-1 gives the full variable domain: GAGVSQSPSNKVTEKGKDVELRCDPISGHTALYWYRQSLGQGLEFLIYFQGNSAPDKSGLPSDRFSAERTGGSVSTLTIQRTQQEDSAVYLCASNQLAGAYNEQFFGPGTRLTVL.

The V call is TRBV4-2, the J call TRBJ2-4, with D possibly called TRBD1 or TRBD2 (5 bases each). The V gene lost 0 bases and the J gene lost 1 base, with 10 bases spanning the gap. The CDR3 length is 16 residues. CDR1 LGHNA and CDR2 YNFKEQ come from the germline V gene. CDR3 loop: CASSQDWGSAKNIQYF. The CDR3 DNA follows: TGTGCCAGCAGCCAAGATTGGGGGTCGGCCAAAAACATTCAGTACTTC.

This rearrangement joins TRBV6-5 to TRBJ1-5; D is undetermined. Trimming removed 6 bases from V and 3 bases from J, with 18 bases in between. Looked up from germline, CDR1 is MNHEY and CDR2 is SVGAGI. The CDR3 contains 16 residues. CDR3 coding DNA: TGTGCCAGCAGATTACTTAGCCTAGGAGACAATCAGCCCCAGCATTTT. It translates to CASRLLSLGDNQPQHF.

This clonotype has more than one count but fewer than ten. The genes are TRBV5-1 and TRBJ2-7; 9 bases agree with TRBD2. CDR3 length: 14 residues. Germline assignment: CDR1 SGHRS and CDR2 YFSETQ. The V gene end was trimmed by 2 bases and the J gene end by 5 bases; junction bases not matched to a gene: 5. The CDR3 DNA reads TGCGCCAGCAGCTTTAGGGCTAGCGGGGACGAGCAGTACTTC. It specifies CASSFRASGDEQYF.

This chain links TRBV4-2 with TRBJ1-1; 8 nucleotides align to TRBD1. Germline trimming cut 3 bases from V and 4 bases from J; bases unmatched to any gene: 10. Germline CDR1 reads LGHNA; CDR2 reads YNFKEQ. This CDR3 contains 16 residues. The CDR3 DNA sequence: TGTGCCAGCAGCCAGGGCCGGACAGGGATAGTCACTGAAGCTTTCTTT. Its protein product is CASSQGRTGIVTEAFF.

The CDR3 is CASSHKIPGNEQFF. Written as DNA, the CDR3 is TGTGCCAGCAGTCATAAGATCCCCGGCAATGAGCAGTTCTTC. The chain employs TRBV6-2 or TRBV6-3 and TRBJ2-1; D is unresolved. The CDR3 sequence is 14 residues long. V was trimmed by 5 bases and J by 6 bases, leaving 14 bases between them. Looked up from germline, CDR1 is MNHEY and CDR2 is SVGEGT.

V is TRBV20-1 and J is TRBJ2-5; 9 nucleotides align to TRBD2. V lost 5 bases, J lost 8 bases, and 3 bases stayed unmatched. Germline loops: CDR1 DFQATT, CDR2 SNEGSKA (reference sequence). The CDR3 extends over 11 amino acids. DNA of the CDR3: TGCAGTGCTCCGGGACTAGCCACCCAGTACTTC. It is translated as CSAPGLATQYF.

This clonotype was counted a few times. The rearrangement links TRBV6-5 to TRBJ1-2; D unresolved. Trimming removed 0 bases from V and 8 bases from J, with 13 bases in between. The germline gives CDR1 MNHEY, CDR2 SVGAGI. The CDR3 is 14 residues long. Here the CDR3 reads CASSYSENSRGYTF. As DNA, the CDR3 is TGTGCCAGCAGTTACTCTGAAAATTCGCGCGGCTACACCTTC.

This clonotype showed up just once. The J gene is TRBJ2-7, the V gene TRBV5-1; 8 nucleotides line up with TRBD2. Unmatched junction bases numbered 10, after V lost 4 bases and J lost 4 bases. The CDR3 is 15 amino acids. CDR1 is SGHRS, CDR2 YFSETQ, per germline. The CDR3 nucleotides are TGCGCCAGCAGCGACCAGGCTAGCGGGTTGTACGAGCAGTACTTC. It translates to CASSDQASGLYEQYF.

This chain connects TRBV7-8 to TRBJ1-2; weak D call: TRBD1 (6 bases). CDR1 is SGHVS and CDR2 is FQNEAQ in the germline V gene. This CDR3 has 18 residues. V was trimmed by 1 base and J by 1 base, leaving 19 bases between them. The CDR3 reads CASSLERARGSVNYGYTF. DNA for the CDR3: TGTGCCAGCAGCTTAGAACGAGCCAGGGGATCCGTTAACTATGGCTACACCTTC.

This rearrangement joins TRBV30 to TRBJ1-1; D is perhaps TRBD1 (5 bases). The CDR3 loop spans 13 amino acids. The germline V gene has CDR1 GTSNPN and CDR2 SVGIG (reference sequence). V was cut by 2 bases and J by 2 bases, with 9 bases left in between. This CDR3 reads CAWSRDRNTEAFF. The CDR3 DNA is TGTGCCTGGAGTCGCGACAGAAACACTGAAGCTTTCTTT. The full variable domain, with the rest looked up from reference TRBV30 and TRBJ1-1, is SQTIHQWPATLVQPVGSPLSLECTVEGTSNPNLYWYRQAAGRGLQLLFYSVGIGQISSEVPQNLSASRPQDRQFILSSKKLLLSDSGFYLCAWSRDRNTEAFFGQGTRLTVV.

The rearrangement uses TRBV27 and TRBJ2-7, with a tentative D call TRBD1 (6 bases). The germline gives CDR1 MNHEY, CDR2 SMNVEV (reference sequence). The CDR3 sequence is 15 residues long. V was pared by 5 bases and J by 4 bases, with 18 bases between. The chain's CDR3 is CASSPRLGRGYEQYF. The CDR3 bases are TGTGCCAGCAGTCCCCGCCTCGGCAGGGGTTACGAGCAGTACTTC.

This clonotype was recorded a few times. The V gene is TRBV18, the J gene TRBJ2-1; 8 bases are a match to TRBD1. The germline V gene encodes CDR1 KGHSH and CDR2 LQKENI. With V trimmed by 2 bases and J by 6 bases, 6 bases remained unmatched. This CDR3 has 15 amino acids. The CDR3 sequence: CASSPRGTGTNEQFF. CDR3 coding DNA: TGTGCCAGCTCACCAAGGGGGACAGGTACCAATGAGCAGTTCTTC.

The genes are TRBV7-9 and TRBJ1-1; tentative D call: TRBD1 (5 bases). This CDR3 comprises 14 residues. Germline CDR1 is SEHNR and CDR2 is FQNEAQ (reference sequence). V shed 5 bases and J shed 11 bases, with 21 bases lying between them. The CDR3 loop reads CASSPRTLFSGAFF. The CDR3 DNA reads as TGTGCCAGCAGCCCTCGGACACTTTTTTCAGGGGCTTTCTTT.

The rearrangement uses TRBV23-1 and TRBJ1-1; the D gene is possibly TRBD1 (6 bases). TRBV23-1 is annotated as an ORF whose role is uncertain. The V end lost 4 bases, the J end lost 5 bases, and 17 bases lay between the germline ends. This CDR3 is built from 15 residues. CDR3 protein: CASSLPKEGDTEAFF. The CDR3 DNA reads as TGCGCCAGCAGTCTTCCGAAGGAGGGGGATACTGAAGCTTTCTTT.

The J gene is TRBJ1-2, the V gene TRBV20-1, with a weak D call TRBD1 (5 bases). This CDR3 is built from 14 residues. Per the germline V gene, CDR1 is DFQATT and CDR2 is SNEGSKA (reference sequence). V shed 5 bases and J shed 4 bases, with 17 bases lying between them. The CDR3 region is CSAPPQRGGYGYTF. The CDR3 region has the DNA TGCAGTGCTCCGCCCCAGAGGGGTGGCTATGGCTACACCTTC.

In this sample, this clonotype turned up a few times. V and J are TRBV10-3 and TRBJ2-5; 7 bases line up with TRBD1. In germline, CDR1 is ENHRY, CDR2 SYGVKD. The CDR3 spans 14 residues. V dropped 6 bases and J dropped 2; count of bases not matched to a gene: 6. CDR3 in DNA: TGTGCCATCAGGGGGGACAGAACACAAGAGACCCAGTACTTC. Protein sequence: CAIRGDRTQETQYF.

This clonotype showed up just a few times. This chain connects TRBV12-3 or TRBV12-4 to TRBJ1-1; 8 bases are shared with TRBD1. The junction had 5 bases not matched to a gene; V was cut back by 8 bases and J by 6 bases. The CDR3 is 12 amino acids. Here the CDR3 reads CASGDRGAEAFF. DNA of the CDR3: TGTGCCAGCGGCGACAGGGGTGCTGAAGCTTTCTTT.

This clonotype turned up a few times. The chain carries TRBV18 and TRBJ1-5; D is unresolved. Trimming pared 4 bases from V and 4 bases from J, leaving 11 bases between. CDR3 length: 14 residues. Per the germline V gene, CDR1 is KGHSH and CDR2 is LQKENI. CDR3 protein: CASSRSGSNQPQHF. CDR3 DNA sequence: TGTGCCAGCTCACGATCCGGGAGTAATCAGCCCCAGCATTTT.

V gene TRBV7-2 combines with J gene TRBJ1-4; D gene ambiguous. The CDR3 length is 15 residues. Germline V gene sequence: CDR1 SGHTA, CDR2 FQGNSA. V was clipped by 0 bases and J by 5 bases, with 10 bases between them. In DNA, the CDR3 is TGTGCCAGCAGCTTAGCGGGGTCCAGGAATGAAAAACTGTTTTTT. Protein: CASSLAGSRNEKLFF.

The chain uses TRBV6-6 and TRBJ2-3; 7 bases are shared with TRBD2. This CDR3 is 14 amino acids long. V shed 7 bases and J 1 base; nucleotides not matched to a gene: 5. CDR1 MNHNY and CDR2 SVGAGI come from the germline V gene (reference sequence). The CDR3 DNA reads TGTGCCAGCAAGCGGGGAGGGGGCACAGATACGCAGTATTTT. This translates into CASKRGGGTDTQYF.

This clonotype showed up just a few times. This chain joins TRBV5-1 and TRBJ2-3; 7 bases match TRBD1. Per germline, CDR1 SGHRS and CDR2 YFSETQ. This CDR3 has 16 amino acids. With 4 bases clipped from V and 2 bases from J, the junction kept 10 bases outside the gene matches. The CDR3 DNA sequence: TGCGCCAGCAGCCACGGACAGGTCGGGGCCACAGATACGCAGTATTTT. Translating it yields CASSHGQVGATDTQYF.